A single sample is the source of the 26 T cell receptor beta chains below, sequenced in a study of cytotoxic CD8 clonotypes in ibrutinib-treated CLL. The method was immunoSEQ multiplex PCR; TCRdb's version includes in-frame clones alone and lacks a portion of them. Of roughly 76,000 clones detected, 70% to 90% appear once; the ten largest clones hold roughly 7.5%. The sample in question was PBMCs, obtained at disease progression, from a patient treated with ibrutinib. These TCRs come from a human donor with chronic lymphocytic leukemia.

This clone showed up just once. The chain has TRBV5-1 and TRBJ2-2; D not certain. CDR3 length equals 14 residues. The V gene lost 2 bases and the J gene lost 4 bases, with 9 bases spanning the gap. Germline assignment: CDR1 SGHRS and CDR2 YFSETQ. DNA of the CDR3: TGCGCCAGCAGCTTTGGCACGGGCACCGGGGAGCTGTTTTTT. Its protein product is CASSFGTGTGELFF.

This chain links TRBV27 with TRBJ2-3; 16 nucleotides match TRBD2. The CDR3 is made up of 15 amino acids. Per the germline V gene, CDR1 is MNHEY and CDR2 is SMNVEV (reference sequence). V lost 6 bases and J lost 8; bases outside the gene matches: 5. The CDR3 region has the DNA TGTGCCAGCAGGGGACTAGCGGGGGGGCAGGGTACGCAGTATTTT. It encodes CASRGLAGGQGTQYF.

This clone turned up a few times. The chain carries TRBV6-5 and TRBJ1-6, with a possible D match to TRBD1 (5 bases). The CDR3 is made up of 14 amino acids. Looked up from germline, CDR1 is MNHEY and CDR2 is SVGAGI. The V end was cut by 6 bases, the J end by 10 bases, with 16 bases between. CDR3 region: CASSPWGFDSPLHF. For the CDR3, the DNA is TGTGCCAGCAGCCCATGGGGGTTTGACTCACCCCTCCACTTT.

By share, this clone counts as medium-sized (0.01 to 0.1%). This chain joins TRBV27 and TRBJ1-5; no firm D call. The length of the CDR3 is 14 residues. The ends were cut back, 10 bases at V and 0 bases at J, with 13 bases in the middle. Germline V lookup: CDR1 MNHEY, CDR2 SMNVEV (reference sequence). The CDR3 DNA reads TGTGCCACCTCCTCACCGGATAGCAATCAGCCCCAGCATTTT. It translates to CATSSPDSNQPQHF.

This clone was counted a single time. The chain recombines TRBV6-5 with TRBJ1-1; D uncertain. V was cut by 4 bases and J by 5 bases, with 14 bases left in between. The CDR3 is 14 amino acids. Germline CDR1 reads MNHEY; CDR2 reads SVGAGI. CDR3 sequence: CASSFAWLGTEAFF. The CDR3 DNA sequence: TGTGCCAGCAGTTTCGCTTGGCTGGGGACTGAAGCTTTCTTT.

V and J are TRBV5-1 and TRBJ2-5; the D gene is possibly TRBD1 (6 bases). Per the germline V gene, CDR1 is SGHRS and CDR2 is YFSETQ. Trimming took off 0 bases at V and 7 bases at J, with 13 bases between the two ends. CDR3 length: 14 residues. The chain's CDR3 is CASSLAEGVGTQYF. CDR3 sequence (DNA): TGCGCCAGCAGCTTGGCTGAGGGGGTAGGGACCCAGTACTTC.

The chain is built from TRBV15 and TRBJ2-5, with D tentatively TRBD2 (6 bases). The germline V gene has CDR1 LNHNV and CDR2 YYDKDF (reference sequence). This CDR3 has 14 residues. Deletions cut 4 bases from V and 5 bases from J, with 14 bases between. The CDR3 sequence: CATSKGGTSETQYF. CDR3 nucleotides: TGTGCCACCAGCAAGGGCGGAACTAGCGAGACCCAGTACTTC.

This rearrangement joins TRBV19 to TRBJ1-6; 8 bases agree with TRBD1. Germline lookup yields CDR1 LNHDA and CDR2 SQIVND (reference sequence). V shed 3 bases, J shed 6 bases, and the junction held 1 base outside the gene matches. The CDR3 totals 14 residues. CDR3 in amino acids: CASSIQGANSPLHF. CDR3 sequence (DNA): TGTGCCAGTAGTATCCAGGGGGCTAATTCACCCCTCCACTTT.

V gene TRBV5-1 combines with J gene TRBJ1-2; D gene ambiguous. The ends were cut back, 6 bases at V and 5 bases at J, with 20 bases in the middle. CDR3 length: 15 residues. The germline gives CDR1 SGHRS, CDR2 YFSETQ. DNA of the CDR3: TGCGCCAGCACTTATGAGACACCCGGTTTTTATGGCTACACCTTC. This encodes CASTYETPGFYGYTF.

The genes are TRBV19 and TRBJ1-1; D remains unclear. CDR1 and CDR2 (germline): LNHDA, SQIVND (reference sequence). V lost 4 bases to trimming and J lost 0 bases, with 6 bases between them. This CDR3 spans 13 amino acids. The CDR3 nucleotides are TGTGCCAGTAGTACTCCATTGAACACTGAAGCTTTCTTT. Translating gives CASSTPLNTEAFF.

CDR3 in DNA: TGTGCCAGCAACCCGGACCGTCTAGGGACCGCCTACAATGAGCAGTTCTTC. Translating gives CASNPDRLGTAYNEQFF. The chain employs TRBV5-6 and TRBJ2-1; the D gene could be TRBD1 or TRBD2 (5 bases each). Trimming left V 6 bases short and J 2 bases short, with 21 bases between. The CDR3 spans 17 residues. CDR1 is SGHDT, CDR2 YYEEEE, per germline.

The V call is TRBV28, the J call TRBJ2-7; D remains ambiguous. Germline CDR1 and CDR2: MDHEN and SYDVKM. V was cut by 6 bases and J by 5 bases, with 11 bases left in between. CDR3 length: 12 residues. For the CDR3, the DNA is TGTGCCAGCAGCTACCAACTGGACGAGCAGTACTTC. It codes for CASSYQLDEQYF.

The CDR3 DNA is TGTGCCAGCAGCCAGCTTAAAGGGGACGGGTTCACTGAAGCTTTCTTT. Amino acid sequence: CASSQLKGDGFTEAFF. V usage is TRBV7-9 and J usage is TRBJ1-1, with TRBD1 as a possible D gene (5 bases). CDR1 SEHNR and CDR2 FQNEAQ come from the germline V gene (reference sequence). There are 16 residues in the CDR3. With 5 bases removed from V and 4 bases from J, the gap between germline ends came to 20 bases.

The chain couples TRBV5-4 to TRBJ2-7; 9 bases agree with TRBD2. J lost 4 bases, V lost 0 bases, and 8 bases had no gene match. The CDR3 totals 16 residues. Germline CDR1 reads SGHNT; CDR2 reads YYREEE (reference sequence). CDR3 DNA: TGTGCCAGCAGCTTGGCGCTGACTAGCGGATCTTACGAGCAGTACTTC. Its protein is CASSLALTSGSYEQYF.

The J gene is TRBJ1-1, the V gene TRBV18, with D unclear. The V gene's germline CDR1 is KGHSH and CDR2 LQKENI. The V and J ends lost 2 bases and 1 base respectively, with 5 bases between them. The CDR3 has 13 residues. CDR3 amino acids: CASSPNKNTEAFF. In DNA, the CDR3 is TGTGCCAGCTCACCAAACAAGAACACTGAAGCTTTCTTT.

The gene calls are TRBV18 and TRBJ1-5; 10 nucleotides align to TRBD1. J was trimmed by 4 bases and V by 6 bases; bases with no gene match: 3. Germline CDR1 is KGHSH and CDR2 is LQKENI. This CDR3 is 14 amino acids long. For the CDR3, the DNA is TGTGCCAGCTCTCCGGACAGGGGGAATCAGCCCCAGCATTTT. Translated: CASSPDRGNQPQHF. Full variable domain (outside the CDR3, taken from reference TRBV18 and TRBJ1-5): NAGVMQNPRHLVRRRGQEARLRCSPMKGHSHVYWYRQLPEEGLKFMVYLQKENIIDESGMPKERFSAEFPKEGPSILRIQQVVRGDSAAYFCASSPDRGNQPQHFGDGTRLSIL.

The rearrangement uses TRBV6-5 and TRBJ1-6, with D maybe TRBD1 (5 bases). Germline CDR1 reads MNHEY; CDR2 reads SVGAGI. The V and J ends lost 2 bases and 11 bases respectively, with 16 bases between them. The CDR3 is made up of 15 amino acids. The CDR3 DNA reads TGTGCCAGCAGTTACCTTCAGGGCACGGGTACACCCCTCCACTTT. It specifies CASSYLQGTGTPLHF.

The genes are TRBV19 and TRBJ1-5; 10 bases match TRBD1. J gave up 6 bases and V 9 bases, and 14 bases lay outside the gene matches. CDR3 length equals 16 residues. CDR1 is LNHDA and CDR2 is SQIVND in the germline V gene (reference sequence). The CDR3 coding sequence is TGTGCCAGCGATTCAGAATTGACAGGGGGCGGTCAGCCCCAGCATTTT. Amino acids: CASDSELTGGGQPQHF. Full variable domain (outside the CDR3, taken from reference TRBV19 and TRBJ1-5): DGGITQSPKYLFRKEGQNVTLSCEQNLNHDAMYWYRQDPGQGLRLIYYSQIVNDFQKGDIAEGYSVSREKKESFPLTVTSAQKNPTAFYLCASDSELTGGGQPQHFGDGTRLSIL.

There are many counts of this clone. In DNA form, the CDR3 reads TGTGCCAGCAGCCAAGAATTCCGCACAGATACGCAGTATTTT. Translation gives CASSQEFRTDTQYF. This chain connects TRBV14 to TRBJ2-3; D gene ambiguous. The V gene's germline CDR1 is SGHDN and CDR2 FVKESK. V lost 0 bases to trimming and J lost 1 base, with 5 bases between them. This CDR3 comprises 14 residues.

The chain uses TRBV20-1 and TRBJ1-2, with D hard to call. The CDR3 covers 10 residues. V lost 4 bases to trimming and J lost 5 bases, with 5 bases between them. CDR1 and CDR2 from the germline V gene are DFQATT and SNEGSKA (reference sequence). This chain's CDR3 is CSAKNYGYTF. As DNA, the CDR3 is TGCAGTGCTAAAAATTATGGCTACACCTTC.

This clone was picked up one time. The chain employs TRBV10-3 and TRBJ1-2; perhaps TRBD1 as D (5 bases). The germline V gene has CDR1 ENHRY and CDR2 SYGVKD. V was cut by 4 bases and J by 6 bases, with 12 bases left in between. This CDR3 has 13 residues. As DNA, the CDR3 is TGTGCCATCAGTGTCAAGGGGCTTGATGGCTACACCTTC. It yields the protein CAISVKGLDGYTF.

This clone is medium-sized in the sample. For the CDR3, the DNA is TGCGCCAGCTCCCCCGACAGACCGAACACTGAAGCTTTCTTT. Protein sequence: CASSPDRPNTEAFF. The rearrangement links TRBV5-1 to TRBJ1-1, with a possible D match to TRBD1 (5 bases). V lost 7 bases and J 1 base, leaving 14 bases between the germline ends. CDR3 length: 14 residues. The germline V gene encodes CDR1 SGHRS and CDR2 YFSETQ.

With respect to this clone: Within the sample, other DNA sequences also encode this same CDR3. The chain combines TRBV6-5 with TRBJ2-1; possibly TRBD1 for D (5 bases). Between the trimmed V and J ends, which lost 3 bases and 2 bases, there was a span of 11 bases. There are 15 residues in the CDR3. Per germline, CDR1 MNHEY and CDR2 SVGAGI. This CDR3 is CASSYRGVAYNEQFF. The CDR3 nucleotides read TGTGCCAGCAGTTATAGGGGCGTTGCCTACAATGAGCAGTTCTTC.

The count of this clone is one. The genes are TRBV5-1 and TRBJ1-2; D may be TRBD1 (6 bases). V was clipped by 1 base and J by 2 bases, with 9 bases between them. The CDR3 sequence is 14 residues long. The V gene's germline CDR1 is SGHRS and CDR2 YFSETQ. The CDR3, as DNA: TGCGCCAGCAGCTTGCTACAGGGAAACTATGGCTACACCTTC. Translation: CASSLLQGNYGYTF.

This clone appeared a few times. The chain recombines TRBV29-1 with TRBJ2-1; TRBD2 agrees at 7 bases. Germline CDR1 is SQVTM and CDR2 is ANQGSEA. The V and J ends lost 6 bases and 10 bases, in that order; junction bases with no gene match: 12. The CDR3 extends over 13 amino acids. The CDR3 DNA reads as TGCAGCGTCCTAGCGGTGACCAATGGGGAGCAGTTCTTC. This encodes CSVLAVTNGEQFF.

The genes are TRBV6-5 and TRBJ1-6; TRBD1 is a possible D gene (6 bases). CDR1 and CDR2 (germline): MNHEY, SVGAGI. Trimming took 0 bases from V and 12 from J, leaving 12 bases between them. CDR3 length equals 14 residues. The CDR3 sequence is CASSYSRTGRPLHF. CDR3 nucleotides: TGTGCCAGCAGTTACTCGAGAACAGGGCGACCCCTCCACTTT.